Shown below are 25 T cell receptor beta chains from a single sample sequenced in a study of blood T cell repertoires in COVID-19. This table comes from immunoSEQ multiplex PCR, and its TCRdb copy is limited to in-frame clones, with some not included. The table has about 200,000 clones, about 80% seen once. The sample taken for sequencing was peripheral blood. These TCRs come from a woman of 80 years or more with COVID-19, enrolled during active disease.

The gene calls are TRBV24-1 and TRBJ2-7, with D possibly matching TRBD2 (6 bases). The CDR3 is 16 residues long. Germline V CDR1 and CDR2: KGHDR, SFDVKD. V lost 4 bases to trimming and J lost 6 bases, with 21 bases between them. In DNA, the CDR3 is TGTGCCACCAGTGACCCCTCCGGGACTTCACTGGCCGAGCAGTACTTC. Translated: CATSDPSGTSLAEQYF.

J is TRBJ2-3 and V is TRBV18; D is uncertain. V lost 9 bases to trimming and J lost 0 bases, with 16 bases between them. CDR3 length: 15 residues. Germline V lookup: CDR1 KGHSH, CDR2 LQKENI. This CDR3 reads CASRTARGSTDTQYF. CDR3 nucleotide sequence: TGTGCCAGTAGAACGGCGAGAGGAAGCACAGATACGCAGTATTTT.

This sequence joins TRBV19 and TRBJ2-7, with a weak D call TRBD1 (6 bases). The CDR3 covers 13 residues. Per germline, CDR1 LNHDA and CDR2 SQIVND (reference sequence). V was cut by 1 base and J by 7 bases, with 11 bases left in between. The CDR3 is CASSIGTVQEQYF. The CDR3 DNA follows: TGTGCCAGTAGTATAGGGACAGTCCAGGAGCAGTACTTC. Supplemented by reference TRBV19 and TRBJ2-7, the full variable domain reads DGGITQSPKYLFRKEGQNVTLSCEQNLNHDAMYWYRQDPGQGLRLIYYSQIVNDFQKGDIAEGYSVSREKKESFPLTVTSAQKNPTAFYLCASSIGTVQEQYFGPGTRLTVT.

A word on this clone: Distinct nucleotide sequences in the sample also encode this CDR3. This chain joins TRBV6-5 and TRBJ1-5; the D is unclear. CDR1 is MNHEY and CDR2 is SVGAGI in the germline V gene. Trimming took off 0 bases at V and 7 bases at J, with 7 bases between the two ends. The CDR3 is 13 residues long. In nucleotides, the CDR3 is TGTGCCAGCAGTTACTCGAGGTACCAGCCCCAGCATTTT. Amino acids: CASSYSRYQPQHF.

CDR3: CASSTGQETQYF. The CDR3 DNA reads as TGCGCCAGCAGCACGGGCCAAGAGACCCAGTACTTC. The chain couples TRBV5-1 to TRBJ2-5; no clear D. Trimming took 4 bases from V and 1 from J, leaving 5 bases between them. The CDR3 is 12 residues long. Germline V gene sequence: CDR1 SGHRS, CDR2 YFSETQ. Supplemented by reference TRBV5-1 and TRBJ2-5, the full variable domain reads KAGVTQTPRYLIKTRGQQVTLSCSPISGHRSVSWYQQTPGQGLQFLFEYFSETQRNKGNFPGRFSGRQFSNSRSEMNVSTLELGDSALYLCASSTGQETQYFGPGTRLLVL.

V usage is TRBV10-3 and J usage is TRBJ2-1; 8 bases line up with TRBD1. The CDR3 totals 14 residues. The ends lost 3 bases at V and 4 bases at J; junction bases unmatched: 2. Germline CDR1 reads ENHRY; CDR2 reads SYGVKD. DNA for the CDR3: TGTGCCATCAGTGACAGGGGGCTTTACAATGAGCAGTTCTTC. Translated, it gives CAISDRGLYNEQFF.

The rearrangement uses TRBV24-1 and TRBJ1-1; 8 nucleotides match TRBD1. There are 13 residues in the CDR3. V trimming: 7 bases; J trimming: 7 bases; junction bases outside the gene matches: 7. Germline V lookup: CDR1 KGHDR, CDR2 SFDVKD. CDR3 nucleotide sequence: TGTGCCACCAGGGGAACAGGGGGATATGAAGCTTTCTTT. Protein: CATRGTGGYEAFF.

V usage is TRBV10-2 and J usage is TRBJ1-2; no clear D. The V end was cut by 7 bases, the J end by 8 bases, with 14 bases between. The CDR3 is made up of 12 amino acids. CDR1 WSHSY and CDR2 SAAADI come from the germline V gene. The CDR3 coding sequence is TGCGCCAGCACCGAAGGCGGGGAAGGCTACACCTTC. Translated, it gives CASTEGGEGYTF.

The rearrangement links TRBV4-1 to TRBJ2-3; D is perhaps TRBD2 (6 bases). Looked up from germline, CDR1 is MGHRA and CDR2 is YSYEKL. The germline V and J ends were trimmed by 5 bases and 2 bases, with 11 bases remaining between them. The CDR3 has 14 residues. This CDR3 is CASSVGLFTDTQYF. The CDR3 nucleotides are TGCGCCAGCAGCGTCGGACTATTCACAGATACGCAGTATTTT.

This chain uses TRBV19 with TRBJ2-7; 7 bases agree with TRBD2. The CDR3 loop spans 15 amino acids. Looked up from germline, CDR1 is LNHDA and CDR2 is SQIVND (reference sequence). V was pared by 5 bases and J by 2 bases, with 9 bases of the junction left unmatched. The CDR3 sequence is CASSPRLAYPYEQYF. The CDR3 DNA reads TGTGCCAGTAGTCCCCGACTAGCCTACCCCTACGAGCAGTACTTC.

This chain joins TRBV3-1 (or the pseudogene TRBV3-2) and TRBJ2-5; a weak D match, TRBD1 (6 bases). The V gene lost 1 base and the J gene lost 4 bases, with 16 bases spanning the gap. The CDR3 is 16 amino acids. Germline V CDR1 and CDR2: LGHDT, YNNKEL (reference sequence). The CDR3 loop reads CASSQGSGLGGETQYF. The CDR3 region has the DNA TGTGCCAGCAGCCAAGGGAGCGGATTAGGGGGAGAGACCCAGTACTTC.

The chain has TRBV18 and TRBJ1-1; possibly TRBD1 for D (5 bases). Trimming shortened V by 2 bases and J by 0 bases, and 16 bases separated the two germline ends. The germline V gene encodes CDR1 KGHSH and CDR2 LQKENI. The CDR3 length is 17 residues. The CDR3 is CASSPYQSAGMNTEAFF. DNA of the CDR3: TGTGCCAGCTCACCATATCAGTCGGCAGGGATGAACACTGAAGCTTTCTTT. The variable domain in full, with the rest retrieved from reference TRBV18 and TRBJ1-1, is NAGVMQNPRHLVRRRGQEARLRCSPMKGHSHVYWYRQLPEEGLKFMVYLQKENIIDESGMPKERFSAEFPKEGPSILRIQQVVRGDSAAYFCASSPYQSAGMNTEAFFGQGTRLTVV.

The V gene is TRBV13, the J gene TRBJ1-2, with D possibly matching TRBD1 (6 bases). CDR1 is PRHDT, CDR2 FYEKMQ, per germline (reference sequence). The V end lost 10 bases, the J end lost 5 bases, and 17 bases lay between the germline ends. This CDR3 region has 13 residues. The CDR3 sequence: CATKVGAGYGYTF. The CDR3, as DNA: TGTGCCACCAAGGTGGGGGCTGGGTATGGCTACACCTTC.

The V call is TRBV6-1, the J call TRBJ2-3; 9 bases agree with TRBD1. This CDR3 comprises 16 residues. The V gene's germline CDR1 is MNHNS and CDR2 SASEGT. With 2 bases clipped from V and 2 bases from J, the junction kept 5 bases outside the gene matches. CDR3 region: CASSEIQGALTDTQYF. The CDR3 coding sequence is TGTGCCAGCAGTGAAATACAGGGGGCCCTCACAGATACGCAGTATTTT.

The chain is built from TRBV10-1 and TRBJ1-1; D gene ambiguous. The CDR3 consists of 14 residues. Germline CDR1 WNHNN, CDR2 SYGVQD (reference sequence). Trimming shortened V by 4 bases and J by 5 bases, and 14 bases separated the two germline ends. DNA for the CDR3: TGCGCCAGCAGTGTCCGCCCGGGTCGGACTGAAGCTTTCTTT. This translates into CASSVRPGRTEAFF.

CDR3 sequence reads: CASSQESSSGNTIYF. The CDR3 DNA reads TGCGCCAGCAGCCAAGAAAGTAGCTCTGGAAACACCATATATTTT. This chain links TRBV4-1 with TRBJ1-3; unclear D gene. Germline V gene data show CDR1 as MGHRA and CDR2 as YSYEKL. Trimming removed 0 bases from V and 0 bases from J, with 6 bases in between. This CDR3 comprises 15 residues.

The chain links TRBV2 to TRBJ1-2, with D possibly TRBD1 on 6 matching bases. The CDR3 totals 13 residues. The V gene's germline CDR1 is SNHLY and CDR2 FYNNEI. V lost 6 bases and J lost 8, with 16 bases in between. CDR3 nucleotide sequence: TGTGCCAGCAGCCCGGACAGTTCAGGCGGCTACACCTTC. Translating it yields CASSPDSSGGYTF.

DNA for the CDR3: TGTGCCAGCAGCTGGACAGGGGACTCCAACTATGGCTACACCTTC. Amino acid sequence: CASSWTGDSNYGYTF. The rearrangement links TRBV2 to TRBJ1-2; the match to TRBD1 covers 9 bases. The V gene end was trimmed by 6 bases and the J gene end by 2 bases; junction bases not matched to a gene: 7. The length of the CDR3 is 15 residues. CDR1 SNHLY and CDR2 FYNNEI come from the germline V gene.

V gene TRBV5-1 combines with J gene TRBJ1-1; a possible D gene is TRBD1 (6 bases). V lost 5 bases and J 1 base, leaving 9 bases between the germline ends. This CDR3 comprises 13 residues. Germline CDR1 and CDR2: SGHRS and YFSETQ. As DNA, the CDR3 is TGCGCCAGCAGACCACAGGGGAACACTGAAGCTTTCTTT. It is translated as CASRPQGNTEAFF.

This chain links TRBV30 with TRBJ1-5; D is perhaps TRBD1 (5 bases). The CDR3 is made up of 14 amino acids. V lost 4 bases and J lost 9, with 19 bases in between. Germline V gene lookup returns CDR1 GTSNPN and CDR2 SVGIG (reference sequence). The CDR3 bases are TGTGCCTGGAATTATCCAGGGCCCGGGAGGCCCCAGCATTTT. It specifies CAWNYPGPGRPQHF. Drawing the rest from reference TRBV30 and TRBJ1-5, the complete variable domain is SQTIHQWPATLVQPVGSPLSLECTVEGTSNPNLYWYRQAAGRGLQLLFYSVGIGQISSEVPQNLSASRPQDRQFILSSKKLLLSDSGFYLCAWNYPGPGRPQHFGDGTRLSIL.

The rearrangement joins TRBV2 to TRBJ2-5; D not resolved. Germline loops: CDR1 SNHLY, CDR2 FYNNEI. Trimming took 7 bases from V and 1 from J, leaving 16 bases between them. The CDR3 has 15 amino acids. The CDR3 coding sequence is TGTGCCAGCAATCCCAGTACCGCCGTCCAAGAGACCCAGTACTTC. This codes for CASNPSTAVQETQYF.

This chain connects TRBV6-5 to TRBJ1-1, with TRBD1 matching over 9 bases. V was clipped by 5 bases and J by 5 bases; unmatched bases: 9. The CDR3 consists of 15 residues. The germline V gene encodes CDR1 MNHEY and CDR2 SVGAGI. The CDR3 loop is CASSRPGTGRTEAFF. Here the CDR3 DNA reads TGTGCCAGCAGTCGTCCCGGGACAGGGAGGACTGAAGCTTTCTTT.

The chain uses TRBV12-3 or TRBV12-4 and TRBJ1-1, with D tentatively TRBD1 (5 bases). The ends were cut back, 6 bases at V and 6 bases at J, with 14 bases in the middle. The CDR3 runs to 13 residues. CDR3 nucleotide sequence: TGTGCCAGCAGGCTCAGGGATGCCCCTGAAGCTTTCTTT. Amino acid sequence: CASRLRDAPEAFF.

The rearrangement uses TRBV6-1 and TRBJ2-7, with unresolved D. This CDR3 spans 13 amino acids. The germline V gene has CDR1 MNHNS and CDR2 SASEGT. Trimming removed 1 base from V and 1 base from J, with 5 bases in between. CDR3 coding DNA: TGTGCCAGCAGTGAAGGTCCGTCCTACGAGCAGTACTTC. This translates into CASSEGPSYEQYF.

The gene calls are TRBV2 and TRBJ1-6; TRBD1 matches at 7 bases. The CDR3 is 15 amino acids. The V segment lost 5 bases and the J segment 7 bases; nucleotides outside the gene matches: 8. The V gene's germline CDR1 is SNHLY and CDR2 FYNNEI. In nucleotides, the CDR3 is TGTGCCAGCAGTCTAGACAGGGCTGGAAATTCACCCCTCCACTTT. It is translated as CASSLDRAGNSPLHF.